This T cell receptor beta chain emerged from a study of shared clonotypes between healthy human individuals (dated by TCRdb to 2018 to 2020). Turning to the overall study: The cohort comprised a couple of women and a few men aged 18 to 49 years. For each donor, CD4 naive and CD4 memory were each run on three plates, CD8 naive on two plates, and CD8 memory on one plate. The study deeply sequenced blood TCR repertoires of five healthy adults to estimate repertoire size and the extent of clonotype sharing between individuals. To increase sequencing depth and limit assay-specific biases, TCR repertoire library preparation and sequencing were carried out by different laboratories using diverse techniques. Between about 0.85 and 8.9 billion PBMCs per donor were obtained by leukapheresis.

In the germline V gene, CDR1 corresponds to SGHTS and CDR2 to YDEGEE. The germline V and J ends show losses of 4 bases and 4 bases respectively, and no gene match explains 7 bases of the junction. Including cysteine and phenylalanine, the CDR3 has 14 amino acids. Only the CDR3 DNA is retained, 42 bases long and in frame from the first base. The donors were healthy, HIV-negative adults who had no recently reported acute infections or vaccinations. Every donor was a Caucasian adult residing in Nashville, Tennessee, USA. CD4+ T cells were enriched by magnetic negative selection, after which naive cells were positively selected on CD45RA and the negative fraction was taken as the memory subset. Blood was obtained by leukapheresis, after which PBMCs were separated by Ficoll-Histopaque density gradient centrifugation and cryopreserved in liquid nitrogen vapor phase. Analytical flow cytometry was used to check the purity and quantity of each magnetically sorted T cell population. Genomic DNA was isolated from each sorted fraction and quantified by UV absorbance on a Nanodrop 2000c.

Using the deep immunoSEQ assay, multiplex PCR amplified TCR CDR3 regions from genomic DNA. Extracted genomic DNA from each cell subset was distributed evenly across all wells of several immunoSEQ 96-well plates, and each plate was treated as a replicate. Each replicate PCR for sorted subsets received roughly 0.2 ug genomic DNA, equal to 30,000 or so T cell genomes. The purified libraries were quantified using a Qubit 3.0 fluorometer, sized with a Bioanalyzer 2100, and then quantified again using the KAPA Library Quantification kit. A separate single-read 150-cycle Illumina NextSeq 550 flow cell was used to sequence each immunoSEQ 96-well plate. In the source study's methods: Because the immunoSEQ output included only junctional sequences and no quality scores, the filtering could not be the same as the filtering used for full-length reads. Sequences were annotated with PyIR, a Python wrapper for IgBLAST v1.9, and V/J genes and CDR3 were assigned using IMGT germline references. Any read was removed if the V/J assignment was weak (E-value above 1e-6), the CDR3 was missing, or the read contained stop codons, out-of-frame junctions, or ambiguous translated residues. V3J clonotypes were defined as sequences sharing an identical inferred V gene, J gene, and CDR3 amino acid sequence. The percentage overlap between two repertoires was calculated by dividing the number of shared unique clonotypes by the size of the smaller repertoire. Three approaches were used to assess repertoire richness: RTK rarefaction, the Chao1 estimator, and Recon v2.1 estimates of unobserved clonotypes. For all TCRbeta clonotypes obtained by the gDNA method from several donors, generation probabilities were computed with OLGA. The clones in this table, taken by TCRdb from immuneACCESS, are in-frame only. Not every clone is retained; where verified, under half of the shortfall comes from an unresolved V gene, and the cause of the rest is unknown. From that table come the V and J calls and clone size; the DNA was used to work out D and trimming. For this sample the table gives 850,000 to 1,200,000 clones, of which more than 60% were detected only once. The ten biggest clones cover around 1.5% of the sample.

A remark on this clone: What this receptor recognizes is not known. No base quality values were provided; no much bigger clone lies one nucleotide off.

General study outcomes and caveats: Estimated clonotype richness was generally larger for naive than for memory subsets. Only blood was sampled, and tissue TCR repertoires likely differ from those in blood. The small number of donors limited the genetic and exposure-history diversity represented. Compared with non-shared clonotypes, clonotypes shared by all four sorted-subset donors had higher generation probabilities. Incomplete sequencing was indicated by rarefaction of sorted-subset datasets, despite the large sequencing depth. Based on pairwise subsampling, the degree of clonotype sharing among donors was expected to be affected by sequencing depth. Sharing across a few donors was observed for around 5% of naive CD4, 3.5% of naive CD8, 2.3% of memory CD4, and about 0.38% of memory CD8 clonotypes.

Sample: memory CD4+ T cells sorted from blood. The cell subset or site tag for this specimen amounts to: CD45RA-negative fraction. The TCR sequence derives from a man younger than 35 in good health. Rearrangement joined TRBV5-8 to TRBJ1-2, with 7 middle bases fitting TRBD1. The sequenced DNA is TGTGCCAGCAGCCGTGACAGGGCTGGCTATGGCTACACCTTC. Its amino acids are CASSRDRAGYGYTF.